This T cell receptor beta chain originates from a study of blood T cell repertoires in COVID-19 (dated by TCRdb to the early 2020s). Turning to the overall study: Samples from collaborators originated in the United States, Italy and Spain and spanned both the acute and convalescent phases of COVID-19. The material from the prospective study consisted of cDNA or gDNA derived from T cells, B-cell-depleted T cells, or PBMCs. Deeply sampled blood TCRbeta repertoires from subjects exposed to, actively infected with, or recovered from COVID-19 were included in the dataset. The repertoires were made available in a free public database intended to serve as a resource for research on the immune response to SARS-CoV-2. Samples were obtained from the ongoing ImmuneRACE study (first 160 participants) and from roughly 1,300 subjects provided by 6 global collaborators. Sample metadata almost always included a de-identified subject ID, COVID-19 status, age in years and sex. Where available, HLA class I and class II types were taken from metadata supplied by the sample provider and were not determined by assay-based typing.

Samples from volunteer blood donors who had recovered from COVID-19 were contributed by a second Seattle source. The collaborating institutions used their own protocols to collect whole blood in K2EDTA tubes. For TCRbeta analysis, collaborators shipped samples in one of three forms: frozen whole blood, isolated PBMCs, or DNA extracted from either of those sample types. A single count supports this clone. It has no known antigen specificity. No much larger clone is present one base from it, and per-base qualities are unavailable. What the work shows at the level of the full study, not this receptor alone: How much clinical and demographic metadata was included differed by source and by participant, and the metadata was provided uncurated.

CDR1 is given as SGHAT and CDR2 as FQNNGV, both from the germline V gene. Spanning cysteine to phenylalanine, the CDR3 consists of 17 amino acids. The entry retains the CDR3 DNA only, 51 bases that are in frame from base 1. The trim is 0 bases for V and 1 base for J, with a gap of 16 bases between the germline ends. TCRbeta CDR3 regions were amplified from genomic DNA using the immunoSEQ Assay, a bias-controlled multiplex PCR. The source study handled its data this way. The number of nucleated cells in each sample was estimated by amplification of reference gene primers within the assay. Sequence reads were collapsed and filtered to measure the absolute abundance of every unique TCRbeta CDR3 rearrangement. Productive Simpson clonality was computed per sample as the square root of Simpson's diversity index over productive rearrangements. The clones in this table, taken by TCRdb from immuneACCESS, are in-frame only. Not every clone is retained; where verified, under half of the shortfall comes from an unresolved V gene, and the cause of the rest is unknown. V and J calls and clone size are given by that table; D and trimming were obtained from the DNA. The sample contains about 220,000 clones, about 80% of them found a single time. More than 2.5% of the sample lies in the top ten.

The TCR comes from a woman aged 25 to 39 who had recovered from COVID-19. The sample taken for sequencing was peripheral blood. The chain links TRBV11-2 with TRBJ2-7, with TRBD2 tentatively as D gene (6 bases match). The sequence in DNA is TGTGCCAGCAGCTTAGAGGGGGGAGGTTATCTATCCTACGAGCAGTACTTC. This gives the protein CASSLEGGGYLSYEQYF.